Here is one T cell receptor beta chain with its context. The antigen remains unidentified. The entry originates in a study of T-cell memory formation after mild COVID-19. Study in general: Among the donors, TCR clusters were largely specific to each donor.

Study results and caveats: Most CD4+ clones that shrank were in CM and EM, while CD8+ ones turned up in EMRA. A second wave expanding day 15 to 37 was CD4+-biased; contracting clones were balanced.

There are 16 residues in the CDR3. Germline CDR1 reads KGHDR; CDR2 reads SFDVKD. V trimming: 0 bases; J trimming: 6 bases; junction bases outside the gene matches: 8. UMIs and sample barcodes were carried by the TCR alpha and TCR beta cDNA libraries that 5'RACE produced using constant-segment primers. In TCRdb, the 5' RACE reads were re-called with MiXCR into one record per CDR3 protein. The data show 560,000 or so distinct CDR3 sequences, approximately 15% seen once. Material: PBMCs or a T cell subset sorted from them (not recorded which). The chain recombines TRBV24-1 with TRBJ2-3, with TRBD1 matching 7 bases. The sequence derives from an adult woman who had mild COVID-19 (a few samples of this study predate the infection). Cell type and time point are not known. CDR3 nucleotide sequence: TGTGCCACCAGTGATTTGCATACAGGGGCCGGGGATACGCAGTATTTT. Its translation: CATSDLHTGAGDTQYF.